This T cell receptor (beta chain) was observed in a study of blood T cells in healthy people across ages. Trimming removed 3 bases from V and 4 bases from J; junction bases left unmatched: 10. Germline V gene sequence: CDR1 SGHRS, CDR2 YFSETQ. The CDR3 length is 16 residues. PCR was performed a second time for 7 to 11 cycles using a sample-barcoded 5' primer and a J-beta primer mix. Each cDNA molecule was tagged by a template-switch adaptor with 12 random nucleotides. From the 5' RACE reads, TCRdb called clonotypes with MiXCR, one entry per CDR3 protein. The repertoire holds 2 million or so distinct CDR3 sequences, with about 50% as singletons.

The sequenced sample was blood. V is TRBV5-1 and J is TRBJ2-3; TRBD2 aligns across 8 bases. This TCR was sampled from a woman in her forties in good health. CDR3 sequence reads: CASSSNPSGGSDTQYF. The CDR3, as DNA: TGCGCCAGCAGCTCAAACCCAAGCGGGGGATCAGATACGCAGTATTTT.